This T cell receptor (beta chain) was profiled in a study of OX40 agonist ivuxolimab in advanced cancers. Study background: Intravenous ivuxolimab was administered to patients every 2 weeks at 0.01 to 10 mg/kg.

CDR3 size: 14 residues. Germline V gives CDR1 SGDLS, CDR2 YYNGEE. The V segment lost 4 bases and the J segment 4 bases; nucleotides outside the gene matches: 7. Samples were taken at baseline and on day 1 of cycles 4 and 7. TCRdb's table, derived via immunoSEQ multiplex PCR, lists solely in-frame clones and lacks some. The sample holds 70,000 to 85,000 clones, about 88% seen once. The chain recombines TRBV9 with TRBJ2-7; TRBD1 agrees at 8 bases. Material: CD4+ or CD8+ T cells sorted from blood, obtained in a trial of the OX40 agonist ivuxolimab. The receptor's source is an adult with an advanced solid tumor such as melanoma, head and neck, liver or kidney cancer. CDR3 region: CASSFAGGGYEQYF. The DNA for the CDR3 is TGTGCCAGCAGCTTCGCAGGGGGCGGATACGAGCAGTACTTC.